This passage covers 26 T cell receptor beta chains from one sample sequenced in a study of Graves' ophthalmopathy and Graves' hyperthyroidism. Amplifying from RNA transcripts, the study obtained TCR beta CDR3 regions. The first round was an RT-PCR with HTBI primers, and the second round was a multiplex PCR. TCRdb re-derived calls from the multiplex PCR reads in MiXCR, one entry per CDR3 protein. The sample yields 200,000 to 250,000 distinct CDR3 sequences, just under 30% seen once. Sample: peripheral blood. These TCRs come from a man aged 45-60 years with Graves' ophthalmopathy.

CDR3 sequence reads: CASSLLFPGELFF. The CDR3 DNA is TGTGCCAGCAGCTTACTTTTTCCCGGGGAGCTGTTTTTT. The chain is built from TRBV7-3 and TRBJ2-2; D remains unclear. Germline loops: CDR1 SGHTA, CDR2 FQGTGA. This CDR3 has 13 residues. V gave up 2 bases and J gave up 6 bases, with 7 bases separating them.

There are many counts of this clonotype. This chain links TRBV12-3 or TRBV12-4 with TRBJ1-2; 7 bases are a match to TRBD1. Trimming removed 6 bases from V and 2 bases from J; junction bases left unmatched: 3. The CDR3 has 13 residues. This CDR3 is CASSQDRNYGYTF. CDR3 DNA: TGTGCCAGCAGCCAGGACAGGAACTATGGCTACACCTTC.

This clonotype was recorded many times. This rearrangement joins TRBV13 to TRBJ2-3, with TRBD2 matching 11 bases. The CDR3 consists of 17 residues. Germline V CDR1 and CDR2: PRHDT, FYEKMQ (reference sequence). J gave up 7 bases and V 4 bases, and 13 bases lay outside the gene matches. The CDR3 region has the DNA TGTGCCAGCAGCTCCCCCTCAATAGCGGGAGGGCCAAATACGCAGTATTTT. Amino acid sequence: CASSSPSIAGGPNTQYF.

This clonotype occurred many times. The chain uses TRBV28 and TRBJ2-7; 8 bases line up with TRBD1. The CDR3 runs to 11 residues. The germline gives CDR1 MDHEN, CDR2 SYDVKM. The V and J ends lost 7 bases and 7 bases, in that order; junction bases with no gene match: 3. DNA for the CDR3: TGTGCCAGCATTCACAGGGGGGAGCAGTACTTC. It encodes CASIHRGEQYF. The whole variable domain, remainder taken from reference TRBV28 and TRBJ2-7, is DVKVTQSSRYLVKRTGEKVFLECVQDMDHENMFWYRQDPGLGLRLIYFSYDVKMKEKGDIPEGYSVSREKKERFSLILESASTNQTSMYLCASIHRGEQYFGPGTRLTVT.

The chain combines TRBV27 with TRBJ1-6; TRBD1 matches 7 bases. Germline V gives CDR1 MNHEY, CDR2 SMNVEV (reference sequence). The CDR3 has 14 residues. V lost 2 bases and J lost 11; bases outside the gene matches: 6. The CDR3 DNA is TGTGCCAGCAGTTTAACAGGGGTAAATCCACCCCTCCACTTT. Encoded protein: CASSLTGVNPPLHF.

The chain uses TRBV20-1 and TRBJ1-2, with 7 bases fitting TRBD1. The junction had 10 bases not matched to a gene; V was cut back by 4 bases and J by 2 bases. The CDR3 totals 15 residues. The germline V gene has CDR1 DFQATT and CDR2 SNEGSKA (reference sequence). The CDR3 is CSANRDSDGNYGYTF. In DNA form, the CDR3 reads TGCAGTGCTAACCGGGACAGCGACGGGAACTATGGCTACACCTTC.

This clonotype was counted ten times or more. The genes are TRBV5-1 and TRBJ2-5, with a tentative D call TRBD1 (5 bases). V was trimmed by 2 bases and J by 3 bases, leaving 11 bases between them. The CDR3 runs to 14 residues. Looked up from germline, CDR1 is SGHRS and CDR2 is YFSETQ. The CDR3 spells CASSFEGAKETQYF. The CDR3 DNA follows: TGCGCCAGCAGCTTTGAAGGGGCTAAAGAGACCCAGTACTTC.

This clonotype was seen many times. The chain joins TRBV12-3 or TRBV12-4 to TRBJ2-5; D gene uncertain. This CDR3 comprises 14 residues. The ends were cut back, 7 bases at V and 4 bases at J, with 16 bases in the middle. Here the CDR3 DNA reads TGTGCCAGCACCACCGAACGCCTCCGAGAGACCCAGTACTTC. It specifies CASTTERLRETQYF.

This clonotype was observed many times. The chain uses TRBV7-2 and TRBJ2-7, with D perhaps matching TRBD1 (5 bases). The CDR3 totals 17 residues. V lost 4 bases and J 3 bases, leaving 22 bases between the germline ends. CDR1 SGHTA and CDR2 FQGNSA come from the germline V gene. The CDR3 reads CASSSGLESRADYEQYF. CDR3 coding DNA: TGTGCCAGCAGCTCAGGGTTGGAGAGCCGGGCCGACTACGAGCAGTACTTC.

V is TRBV11-2 and J is TRBJ1-1; D is undetermined. Trimming cost V 1 base and J 4 bases, with 10 bases left between them. CDR3 size: 14 residues. In germline, CDR1 is SGHAT, CDR2 FQNNGV. CDR3 nucleotide sequence: TGTGCCAGCAGCTTAGGTCCGGGATTCACTGAAGCTTTCTTT. The encoded protein is CASSLGPGFTEAFF.

This clonotype showed up many times. This chain connects TRBV11-2 to TRBJ2-7; a weak D match, TRBD1 (5 bases). The length of the CDR3 is 12 residues. Looked up from germline, CDR1 is SGHAT and CDR2 is FQNNGV. With 5 bases removed from V and 6 bases from J, the gap between germline ends came to 11 bases. The CDR3 reads CASSHPTGEQYF. CDR3 in DNA: TGTGCCAGCAGCCACCCCACAGGCGAGCAGTACTTC.

This clonotype has ten or more counts. The genes are TRBV7-8 and TRBJ2-2; TRBD2 is a possible D gene (5 bases). The CDR3 is 17 amino acids. V gave up 5 bases and J gave up 2 bases, with 18 bases separating them. CDR1 SGHVS and CDR2 FQNEAQ come from the germline V gene. The CDR3 bases are TGTGCCAGCAGCCCCTCTTATGTCGGGATCAACACCGGGGAGCTGTTTTTT. Amino acid sequence: CASSPSYVGINTGELFF.

The chain employs TRBV27 and TRBJ2-4; possible D gene TRBD2, 5 bases. The CDR3 is 13 amino acids. Trimming stripped 6 bases from V and 0 bases from J, with 6 bases between. Germline V gives CDR1 MNHEY, CDR2 SMNVEV (reference sequence). CDR3 coding DNA: TGTGCCAGCAGGGAGGTAGCCAAAAACATTCAGTACTTC. Its protein is CASREVAKNIQYF.

This clonotype was counted at least ten times. V usage is TRBV5-6 and J usage is TRBJ1-3, with a possible D match to TRBD1 (6 bases). The V gene lost 4 bases and the J gene lost 4 bases, with 9 bases spanning the gap. This CDR3 is built from 13 residues. Germline V gene data show CDR1 as SGHDT and CDR2 as YYEEEE. The CDR3 DNA reads TGTGCCAGCAGCCAACAGGGAGGAAACACCATATATTTT. It specifies CASSQQGGNTIYF.

This clonotype was seen ten or more times. The rearrangement links TRBV27 to TRBJ2-7; D is possibly TRBD1 (6 bases). This CDR3 has 14 amino acids. The V gene's germline CDR1 is MNHEY and CDR2 SMNVEV (reference sequence). The V end lost 5 bases, the J end lost 2 bases, and 13 bases lay between the germline ends. CDR3 residues: CASSPSRDTYEQYF. The CDR3 DNA reads as TGTGCCAGCAGTCCGTCCCGGGACACCTACGAGCAGTACTTC.

This clonotype has ten or more counts. The V call is TRBV7-2, the J call TRBJ1-6, with D uncertain. CDR3 length equals 12 residues. The V gene lost 5 bases and the J gene lost 7 bases, with 6 bases spanning the gap. CDR1 and CDR2 from the germline V gene are SGHTA and FQGNSA. CDR3 protein: CASSEGNSPLHF. The CDR3, as DNA: TGTGCCAGCAGCGAGGGAAATTCACCCCTCCACTTT.

This clonotype was recorded at least ten times. V gene TRBV11-2 combines with J gene TRBJ1-1; 9 positions agree with TRBD1. V shed 3 bases and J 4 bases; nucleotides not matched to a gene: 12. The CDR3 consists of 17 residues. Per germline, CDR1 SGHAT and CDR2 FQNNGV. In DNA form, the CDR3 reads TGTGCCAGCAGCTTCGTTACAGGGGGCGTTTTGGGCACTGAAGCTTTCTTT. This translates into CASSFVTGGVLGTEAFF.

This clonotype was picked up many times. The chain has TRBV7-2 and TRBJ2-7; 9 nucleotides agree with TRBD1. The germline gives CDR1 SGHTA, CDR2 FQGNSA. This CDR3 comprises 16 residues. With V trimmed by 1 base and J by 1 base, 5 bases remained unmatched. DNA for the CDR3: TGTGCCAGCAGCTTAGGGGGGGGACAGGGTTCCTACGAGCAGTACTTC. It yields the protein CASSLGGGQGSYEQYF.

This clonotype appeared many times. The chain links TRBV7-2 to TRBJ1-2, with TRBD1 matching 9 bases. This CDR3 spans 15 amino acids. The J segment lost 4 bases and the V segment lost 5 bases, leaving 8 bases of the junction unmatched. The germline V gene has CDR1 SGHTA and CDR2 FQGNSA. CDR3 region: CASSPPGQGIYGYTF. CDR3 in DNA: TGTGCCAGCAGCCCCCCGGGACAGGGTATCTATGGCTACACCTTC.

This clonotype was detected many times. CDR3 in amino acids: CSVGGGGRYEQYF. CDR3 in DNA: TGCAGCGTCGGAGGGGGGGGACGCTACGAGCAGTACTTC. The rearrangement links TRBV29-1 to TRBJ2-7; the D gene is possibly TRBD2 (7 bases). The germline V gene has CDR1 SQVTM and CDR2 ANQGSEA. V was pared by 6 bases and J by 3 bases, with 15 bases between. This CDR3 is 13 amino acids long.

This chain links TRBV12-3 or TRBV12-4 with TRBJ2-5; TRBD2 matches 11 bases. The CDR3 runs 15 residues. V lost 7 bases, J lost 6 bases, and 10 bases stayed unmatched. The CDR3 region is CASTTLGLAAQTQYF. CDR3 nucleotide sequence: TGTGCCAGCACTACACTGGGACTAGCGGCACAGACCCAGTACTTC.

The chain couples TRBV28 to TRBJ1-5; no definite D call. In germline, CDR1 is MDHEN, CDR2 SYDVKM. Deletions cut 10 bases from V and 3 bases from J, with 16 bases between. The CDR3 is 14 residues long. The CDR3 nucleotides read TGTGCCACCAGCAGAGTTCCAAACAATCAGCCCCAGCATTTT. It specifies CATSRVPNNQPQHF.

The gene calls are TRBV20-1 and TRBJ2-5; 9 nucleotides agree with TRBD2. The CDR3 sequence is 14 residues long. J lost 1 base, V lost 2 bases, and 2 bases had no gene match. Germline values: CDR1 DFQATT, CDR2 SNEGSKA (reference sequence). CDR3 protein: CSARNSGGQETQYF. Here the CDR3 DNA reads TGCAGTGCTAGAAATAGCGGGGGCCAAGAGACCCAGTACTTC.

This clonotype was seen at least ten times. The chain uses TRBV7-8 and TRBJ1-2; D is unresolved. The V gene lost 2 bases and the J gene lost 6 bases, with 13 bases spanning the gap. Germline V CDR1 and CDR2: SGHVS, FQNEAQ. The CDR3 spans 14 residues. DNA of the CDR3: TGTGCCAGCAGCTTAATCGGGTTTGGGCATGGCTACACCTTC. Amino acids: CASSLIGFGHGYTF. Full variable domain (missing parts from reference TRBV7-8 and TRBJ1-2): GAGVSQSPRYKVAKRGQDVALRCDPISGHVSLFWYQQALGQGPEFLTYFQNEAQLDKSGLPSDRFFAERPEGSVSTLKIQRTQQEDSAVYLCASSLIGFGHGYTFGSGTRLTVV.

The rearrangement joins TRBV6-1 to TRBJ1-5, with D perhaps matching TRBD1 (6 bases). Deletions cut 7 bases from V and 0 bases from J, with 13 bases between. The CDR3 has 15 residues. Germline loops: CDR1 MNHNS, CDR2 SASEGT. This chain's CDR3 is CASTWTADSNQPQHF. In nucleotides, the CDR3 is TGTGCCAGCACCTGGACAGCAGATAGCAATCAGCCCCAGCATTTT.

CDR3 bases: TGCAGCGTCGGGACAGGGGGCAATCAGCCCCAGCATTTT. It translates to CSVGTGGNQPQHF. V and J are TRBV29-1 and TRBJ1-5; 10 bases map to TRBD1. CDR1 is SQVTM, CDR2 ANQGSEA, per germline. The CDR3 extends over 13 amino acids. The V gene end was trimmed by 6 bases and the J gene end by 2 bases; junction bases not matched to a gene: 1.